These 31 T cell receptor beta chains originate from one sample sequenced in a study of post-analysis software for immune sequencing data. Study outcomes and limitations: Four or five TRBV segments, TRBV5-6, TRBV5-1 and TRBV20-1 among them, were found more frequent in patients than controls.

TCR beta cDNA libraries included unique molecular identifiers. TCRdb re-analysed the PCR reads in MiXCR, keeping a single row per CDR3 protein. The table lists 700,000 to 900,000 distinct CDR3 sequences, 46% of them singletons. Their cognate antigens are unknown. The sequencing input was blood. Receptors originate from a girl aged 5-17 years with multiple sclerosis.

J is TRBJ2-7 and V is TRBV11-2; D unresolved. The length of the CDR3 is 13 residues. Trimming left V 1 base short and J 3 bases short, with 7 bases between. The germline V gene encodes CDR1 SGHAT and CDR2 FQNNGV. The CDR3 DNA reads TGTGCCAGCAGCTTAGCAGTCGTCTACGAGCAGTACTTC. Residues: CASSLAVVYEQYF.

This clonotype was seen more than once but under ten times. The V gene is TRBV13, the J gene TRBJ2-7; tentatively, D is TRBD2 (9 bases). V lost 5 bases and J lost 3, with 29 bases in between. CDR3 length: 19 residues. Germline V gene data show CDR1 as PRHDT and CDR2 as FYEKMQ (reference sequence). CDR3 in amino acids: CASSMRTGISQREDYEQYF. CDR3 bases: TGTGCCAGCAGCATGCGGACAGGGATCTCCCAGCGGGAGGACTACGAGCAGTACTTC.

V usage is TRBV6-5 and J usage is TRBJ2-1, with 9 nucleotides matching TRBD2. Germline values: CDR1 MNHEY, CDR2 SVGAGI. This CDR3 region has 17 residues. V shed 4 bases, J shed 7 bases, and the junction held 14 bases outside the gene matches. The CDR3 here is CASSSTLILAGLNEQFF. CDR3 nucleotides: TGTGCCAGCAGTTCCACTCTTATACTAGCGGGCCTAAATGAGCAGTTCTTC.

V is TRBV6-6 and J is TRBJ1-5; tentatively, D is TRBD1 (5 bases). Germline values: CDR1 MNHNY, CDR2 SVGAGI (reference sequence). V lost 1 base and J 9 bases, leaving 22 bases between the germline ends. This CDR3 region has 17 residues. The CDR3: CASSYYQGSLDHRPQHF. For the CDR3, the DNA is TGTGCCAGCAGTTACTATCAGGGAAGCCTAGATCATCGGCCCCAGCATTTT.

The gene calls are TRBV5-1 and TRBJ2-7; the match to TRBD2 covers 8 bases. This CDR3 is built from 19 residues. The V gene's germline CDR1 is SGHRS and CDR2 YFSETQ. The junction had 16 bases not matched to a gene; V was cut back by 2 bases and J by 0 bases. This chain's CDR3 is CASSFWGSLGGRPSYEQYF. In DNA form, the CDR3 reads TGCGCCAGCAGCTTTTGGGGCAGCCTGGGCGGGAGGCCCTCCTACGAGCAGTACTTC.

The J gene is TRBJ2-1, the V gene TRBV25-1, with 7 nucleotides matching TRBD2. CDR3 length equals 15 residues. CDR1 and CDR2 from the germline V gene are MGHDK and SYGVNS. With V trimmed by 2 bases and J by 7 bases, 8 bases remained unmatched. CDR3 coding DNA: TGTGCCAGCAGTGAAGGGGCTAGCGGAGTAAATGAGCAGTTCTTC. Translation gives CASSEGASGVNEQFF.

This rearrangement joins TRBV4-1 to TRBJ2-1, with D perhaps matching TRBD2 (7 bases). The length of the CDR3 is 16 residues. The ends were cut back, 1 base at V and 7 bases at J, with 17 bases in the middle. The V gene's germline CDR1 is MGHRA and CDR2 YSYEKL. DNA for the CDR3: TGCGCCAGCAGCCAAGGAATGGAGCGGGACACAAATGAGCAGTTCTTC. Translation: CASSQGMERDTNEQFF.

The table lists this clonotype with a few counts. This chain uses TRBV7-9 with TRBJ2-3; TRBD2 agrees at 7 bases. The J segment lost 1 base and the V segment lost 5 bases, leaving 9 bases of the junction unmatched. CDR1 is SEHNR, CDR2 FQNEAQ, per germline (reference sequence). The CDR3 is made up of 16 amino acids. The CDR3 loop is CASSQPRDYRTDTQYF. DNA of the CDR3: TGTGCCAGCAGCCAGCCCCGGGACTATCGCACAGATACGCAGTATTTT.

The chain joins TRBV4-1 to TRBJ2-3, with D perhaps matching TRBD1 (6 bases). Trimming shortened V by 0 bases and J by 0 bases, and 10 bases separated the two germline ends. The germline CDR1 and CDR2 sequences are MGHRA and YSYEKL. The CDR3 is 16 residues long. CDR3 bases: TGCGCCAGCAGCCAAGAGCCAGGGGCGAGCACAGATACGCAGTATTTT. Encoded protein: CASSQEPGASTDTQYF.

With respect to this clonotype: As the CDR3 is not closed by the conserved phenylalanine or tryptophan, this likely results from a read error. V and J are TRBV6-1 and TRBJ2-7, with D tentatively TRBD1 (6 bases). The ends were cut back, 6 bases at V and 0 bases at J, with 24 bases in the middle. The germline V gene has CDR1 MNHNS and CDR2 SASEGT. This CDR3 contains 18 residues. The CDR3 protein is CASSRTLCCVTGSYEQYS. The CDR3 nucleotides read TGTGCCAGCAGCCGAACCCTTTGTTGTGTGACAGGCTCCTACGAGCAGTACTCC.

J is TRBJ2-3 and V is TRBV6-4; TRBD2 matches 11 bases. Trimming at V came to 5 bases and at J to 3 bases, leaving 7 bases not matched to a gene. CDR1 and CDR2 (germline): MRHNA, SNTAGT. CDR3 size: 16 residues. The chain's CDR3 is CASSPNSGRGTDTQYF. The CDR3 DNA is TGTGCCAGCAGTCCCAATAGCGGGAGGGGGACAGATACGCAGTATTTT.

V gene TRBV29-1 combines with J gene TRBJ1-1; D possibly corresponds to TRBD1 (5 bases). The CDR3 has 13 residues. The germline CDR1 and CDR2 sequences are SQVTM and ANQGSEA. The ends were cut back, 1 base at V and 6 bases at J, with 12 bases in the middle. The CDR3 here is CSVEGGGFPEAFF. The CDR3 region has the DNA TGCAGCGTTGAAGGGGGGGGTTTCCCTGAAGCTTTCTTT.

This chain uses TRBV4-3 with TRBJ1-4; D is unclear. The V end lost 0 bases, the J end lost 5 bases, and 13 bases lay between the germline ends. Germline-derived CDR1 and CDR2 are LGHNA and YSLEER. The CDR3 has 16 residues. CDR3 amino acids: CASSQDSRGLNEKLFF. The CDR3 nucleotides are TGCGCCAGCAGCCAAGATTCCCGGGGATTGAATGAAAAACTGTTTTTT.

This clonotype appeared once. The rearrangement uses TRBV7-2 and TRBJ2-5; TRBD2 is a possible D gene (6 bases). The closer fit of TRBJ2-7 to the DNA end suggests the J call may be wrong. CDR1 is SGHTA, CDR2 FQGNSA, per germline. This CDR3 has 14 residues. The CDR3 nucleotides are TGTGCCAGCAGCTTATCTTTGGAGGGATACGAGCAGTACTTC. Encoded protein: CASSLSLEGYEQYF.

This clonotype has a handful of counts. The V call is TRBV6-4, the J call TRBJ2-5; 8 nucleotides line up with TRBD1. TRBJ2-7 matches the DNA end more closely, so the J call is doubtful. This CDR3 is 14 amino acids long. The germline CDR1 and CDR2 sequences are MRHNA and SNTAGT. CDR3 DNA sequence: TGTGCCAACTTCTCGGACAGGGTGGAGGGCGAGCAGTACTTC. Its translation is CANFSDRVEGEQYF.

The V and J genes are TRBV20-1 and TRBJ2-1, with TRBD2 identical over 7 bases. V gave up 5 bases and J gave up 6 bases; unmatched junction bases: 16. The CDR3 is 16 residues long. The germline V gene has CDR1 DFQATT and CDR2 SNEGSKA (reference sequence). The CDR3 DNA reads TGCAGTGCTGAGATCCCTGCTAGCGGCGCTATCAATGAGCAGTTCTTC. Amino acids: CSAEIPASGAINEQFF.

The chain employs TRBV20-1 and TRBJ2-5; D assignment may be TRBD1 or TRBD2 (5 bases each). Per the germline V gene, CDR1 is DFQATT and CDR2 is SNEGSKA (reference sequence). V lost 4 bases and J lost 4, with 16 bases in between. This CDR3 is built from 14 residues. CDR3 amino acids: CSANAGARRETQYF. The DNA of the CDR3 is TGCAGTGCTAATGCCGGGGCCAGGCGAGAGACCCAGTACTTC.

This clonotype was detected a few times. The genes are TRBV12-3 or TRBV12-4 and TRBJ2-5; D possibly uses TRBD1 or TRBD2 (5 bases each). With 6 bases removed from V and 2 bases from J, the gap between germline ends came to 13 bases. The CDR3 consists of 14 residues. The CDR3 nucleotides are TGTGCCAGCAGCCCTCCGGGACGACAAGAGACCCAGTACTTC. Amino acids: CASSPPGRQETQYF.

The rearrangement uses TRBV6-1 and TRBJ1-1; D is uncertain. This CDR3 has 14 amino acids. Trimming cost V 4 bases and J 0 bases, with 9 bases left between them. Germline loops: CDR1 MNHNS, CDR2 SASEGT. Here the CDR3 DNA reads TGTGCCAGCAGTGTTCTCAGTCTGAACACTGAAGCTTTCTTT. Its protein is CASSVLSLNTEAFF.

A few counts support this clonotype. The rearrangement links TRBV9 to TRBJ1-2; D is possibly TRBD1 (5 bases). V lost 3 bases and J lost 0, with 12 bases in between. Germline CDR1 SGDLS, CDR2 YYNGEE. There are 15 residues in the CDR3. Written as DNA, the CDR3 is TGTGCCAGCAGCGCTCAGTGGGGACCTAACTATGGCTACACCTTC. This sequence encodes CASSAQWGPNYGYTF.

This clonotype was seen a handful of times. This rearrangement joins TRBV15 to TRBJ2-5; 8 positions match TRBD1. Germline assignment: CDR1 LNHNV and CDR2 YYDKDF (reference sequence). The ends lost 3 bases at V and 4 bases at J; junction bases unmatched: 10. The CDR3 totals 16 residues. The CDR3 protein is CATSRGQVDRSETQYF. In DNA form, the CDR3 reads TGTGCCACCAGCAGGGGACAGGTGGATCGCTCAGAGACCCAGTACTTC.

This clonotype appeared once. The genes are TRBV15 and TRBJ2-6; D remains ambiguous. V dropped 0 bases and J dropped 0 bases, with 9 bases sitting between them. Germline lookup yields CDR1 LNHNV and CDR2 YYDKDF (reference sequence). The CDR3 runs to 17 residues. Here the CDR3 DNA reads TGTGCCACCAGCAGAGATTGGTCCATCTCTGGGGCCAACGTCCTGACTTTC. Translating it yields CATSRDWSISGANVLTF.

This chain uses TRBV10-3 with TRBJ2-7; TRBD1 or TRBD2 may be the D gene (6 bases each). Germline-derived CDR1 and CDR2 are ENHRY and SYGVKD. Trimming left V 3 bases short and J 0 bases short, with 12 bases between. The CDR3 is 15 residues long. The CDR3 here is CAISEGGTTSYEQYF. The CDR3 DNA reads TGTGCCATCAGTGAAGGGGGGACAACCTCCTACGAGCAGTACTTC.

J is TRBJ2-7 and V is TRBV29-1; unclear D gene. The ends were cut back, 7 bases at V and 4 bases at J, with 11 bases in the middle. The CDR3 extends over 11 amino acids. Germline V CDR1 and CDR2: SQVTM, ANQGSEA. CDR3 residues: CSGQDGYEQYF. The CDR3, as DNA: TGCAGCGGACAAGACGGTTACGAGCAGTACTTC.

This clonotype came up a few times. V usage is TRBV20-1 and J usage is TRBJ2-3; a possible D gene is TRBD2 (5 bases). Trimming removed 3 bases at V and 2 bases at J, with 9 bases between. The CDR3 has 13 amino acids. Germline CDR1 is DFQATT and CDR2 is SNEGSKA (reference sequence). The CDR3 loop reads CSARAGYTDTQYF. The CDR3 DNA is TGCAGTGCTAGGGCGGGCTACACAGATACGCAGTATTTT.

The rearrangement links TRBV12-3 or TRBV12-4 to TRBJ2-3; D is uncertain. The CDR3 consists of 13 residues. Trimming removed 2 bases from V and 4 bases from J, with 7 bases in between. CDR3 nucleotides: TGTGCCAGCAGTTTATCTATGGCAGATACGCAGTATTTT. This gives the protein CASSLSMADTQYF.

The chain couples TRBV6-6 to TRBJ1-6, with D perhaps matching TRBD1 (5 bases). Trimming took 6 bases from V and 8 from J, leaving 17 bases between them. There are 15 residues in the CDR3. The germline V gene encodes CDR1 MNHNY and CDR2 SVGAGI (reference sequence). In DNA form, the CDR3 reads TGTGCCAGCAGGCAGGACGGGGACTCGTATTCACCCCTCCACTTT. The encoded protein is CASRQDGDSYSPLHF.

This clonotype appeared a single time. The chain joins TRBV5-5 to TRBJ1-4; D may be TRBD1 (6 bases). V lost 4 bases, J lost 4 bases, and 14 bases lay in between. The CDR3 has 15 amino acids. The V gene's germline CDR1 is SGHKS and CDR2 YYEKEE (reference sequence). CDR3 in DNA: TGTGCCAGCAGCACCTTGGACAGTCATAATGAAAAACTGTTTTTT. Its protein product is CASSTLDSHNEKLFF.

This clonotype occurred a few times. The chain is built from TRBV28 and TRBJ2-1; TRBD2 matches at 10 bases. This CDR3 spans 17 amino acids. Germline trimming cut 3 bases from V and 4 bases from J; bases unmatched to any gene: 9. The germline V gene encodes CDR1 MDHEN and CDR2 SYDVKM. In nucleotides, the CDR3 is TGTGCCAGCAGTTTTGAACTAGCGGGAACCCTTTACAATGAGCAGTTCTTC. Translation gives CASSFELAGTLYNEQFF.

At least ten counts were recorded for this clonotype. This chain links TRBV30 with TRBJ2-3; TRBD2 matches 7 bases. The germline V gene encodes CDR1 GTSNPN and CDR2 SVGIG (reference sequence). Unmatched junction bases numbered 3, after V lost 5 bases and J lost 4 bases. The CDR3 loop spans 12 amino acids. The CDR3 sequence: CAWGLVSDTQYF. The CDR3 nucleotides read TGTGCCTGGGGACTAGTATCAGATACGCAGTATTTT.

This sequence joins TRBV30 and TRBJ1-2; D gene ambiguous. The CDR3 totals 13 residues. V was cut by 5 bases and J by 4 bases, with 14 bases left in between. The germline CDR1 and CDR2 sequences are GTSNPN and SVGIG (reference sequence). CDR3 sequence (DNA): TGTGCCTGGCTCCTCACGGAAAGCTATGGCTACACCTTC. Translated: CAWLLTESYGYTF.